A selection of T cell receptor beta chains follows, all from one sample in a study of shared clonotypes between healthy human individuals. The data were produced by immunoSEQ multiplex PCR, yet TCRdb's version contains in-frame clones alone and is incomplete. Of about 490,000 clones listed, approximately 80% are singletons. Sequenced: PBMCs. The receptors originated from a woman aged 40 to 50 in good health. Some clones in this sample may be carry-over from other donors' samples. The CDR3 runs from the conserved cysteine through the conserved F or W. The order of the fields is V gene, J gene, clone size, CDR3 protein. Only part of the rows carry a size: once, few, many, or a class if the clone is expanded.

TRBV6-5	TRBJ2-7	NA	CASSRLAGAYEQYF
TRBV5-4	TRBJ1-2	NA	CASSSVGGLANYGYTF
TRBV4-3	TRBJ2-7	few	CASSQENLGVYEQYF
TRBV30	TRBJ2-5	many	CAWRGGLGLGETQYF
TRBV7-2	TRBJ2-3	NA	CASSSQRGSTDTQYF
TRBV5-1	TRBJ2-7	NA	CASSSDVGPSYEQYF
TRBV28	TRBJ2-1	NA	CASSLRGGSYNEQFF
TRBV29-1	TRBJ2-5	NA	CSVEDMNGETQYF
TRBV5-5	TRBJ1-1	few	CASSPSEGTEAFF
TRBV9	TRBJ2-7	once	CASSATGTSGEQYF
TRBV19	TRBJ2-3	NA	CASSLGQSTDTQYF
TRBV7-3	TRBJ1-1	few	CASSQTGGTEAFF
TRBV7-2	TRBJ2-2	once	CASSSRRNGELFF
TRBV18	TRBJ2-5	NA	CASSPTGRQETQYF
TRBV7-9	TRBJ2-1	once	CASSLAISGFAYNEQFF
TRBV27	TRBJ2-1	NA	CASSFGTSGSSEQFF
TRBV27	TRBJ2-2	NA	CASSLSVNGELFF
TRBV9	TRBJ2-3	few	CASRSGAGSTDTQYF
TRBV30	NA	NA	CAWRGGRGYYEQYF